The 20 T cell receptor beta chains given below trace back to one sample, sequenced in a study of blood T cell repertoires in COVID-19. Libraries were prepared by immunoSEQ multiplex PCR; TCRdb keeps only in-frame clonotypes and omits some of them. The table includes more than 200,000 clones, just under 85% detected once. Sequencing input: peripheral blood. The receptor set was obtained from a man older than 75 with acute or convalescent COVID-19.

The chain links TRBV9 to TRBJ1-2, with D possibly matching TRBD1 (6 bases). The V gene's germline CDR1 is SGDLS and CDR2 YYNGEE. The germline V and J ends were trimmed by 0 bases and 6 bases, with 12 bases remaining between them. The CDR3 loop spans 14 amino acids. CDR3 bases: TGTGCCAGCAGCGTAGCGGGGGGGCCGGATGGCTACACCTTC. This translates into CASSVAGGPDGYTF.

V usage is TRBV2 and J usage is TRBJ2-7; D gene unclear. CDR1 SNHLY and CDR2 FYNNEI come from the germline V gene. The CDR3 loop spans 13 amino acids. Trimming took off 5 bases at V and 3 bases at J, with 11 bases between the two ends. CDR3: CASSLSVLYEQYF. The CDR3 nucleotides are TGTGCCAGCAGTCTATCGGTGCTCTACGAGCAGTACTTC.

The gene calls are TRBV19 and TRBJ2-1; D is ambiguous. With 5 bases removed from V and 2 bases from J, the gap between germline ends came to 10 bases. Looked up from germline, CDR1 is LNHDA and CDR2 is SQIVND (reference sequence). This CDR3 spans 14 amino acids. The DNA of the CDR3 is TGTGCCAGTAGTTACGGCGGAACCTACAATGAGCAGTTCTTC. It specifies CASSYGGTYNEQFF.

This clone turned up a few times. The CDR3 sequence is CASSSTGGYGYTF. CDR3 DNA sequence: TGTGCCAGCAGCTCAACAGGGGGGTATGGCTACACCTTC. This chain links TRBV7-8 with TRBJ1-2; 8 bases line up with TRBD1. CDR1 is SGHVS and CDR2 is FQNEAQ in the germline V gene. V gave up 4 bases and J gave up 5 bases; unmatched junction bases: 3. The CDR3 has 13 residues.

The V and J genes are TRBV6-5 and TRBJ2-3, with 10 positions matching TRBD1. Germline trimming cut 6 bases from V and 5 bases from J; bases unmatched to any gene: 5. This CDR3 has 14 residues. CDR1 MNHEY and CDR2 SVGAGI come from the germline V gene. The CDR3 protein is CASRRQGAIDTQYF. CDR3 nucleotide sequence: TGTGCCAGCAGACGACAGGGGGCGATAGATACGCAGTATTTT.

The chain joins TRBV5-6 to TRBJ1-6; D is possibly TRBD1 (6 bases). The CDR3 sequence is 15 residues long. V dropped 0 bases and J dropped 10 bases, with 14 bases sitting between them. The germline gives CDR1 SGHDT, CDR2 YYEEEE. CDR3 nucleotides: TGTGCCAGCAGCTTGGCTGACAGGTTTACATCACCCCTCCACTTT. The encoded protein is CASSLADRFTSPLHF.

The J gene is TRBJ1-3, the V gene TRBV12-3 or TRBV12-4; no clear D. Trimming shortened V by 7 bases and J by 4 bases, and 11 bases separated the two germline ends. CDR3 length: 13 residues. CDR3 in amino acids: CASNTYAGNTIYF. CDR3 nucleotide sequence: TGTGCCAGCAATACATACGCCGGAAACACCATATATTTT.

Only one count was recorded for this clone. V gene TRBV2 combines with J gene TRBJ2-7; D unresolved. V was cut by 6 bases and J by 3 bases, with 6 bases left in between. Germline values: CDR1 SNHLY, CDR2 FYNNEI. The CDR3 covers 11 residues. As DNA, the CDR3 is TGTGCCAGCAGGTACGGCTACGAGCAGTACTTC. Protein: CASRYGYEQYF.

This chain joins TRBV2 and TRBJ1-1; the D is unclear. Germline lookup yields CDR1 SNHLY and CDR2 FYNNEI. The CDR3 contains 13 residues. Trimming pared 5 bases from V and 1 base from J, leaving 8 bases between. The CDR3 spells CASSFPRNTEAFF. As DNA, the CDR3 is TGTGCCAGCAGTTTCCCCCGGAACACTGAAGCTTTCTTT. Variable domain in full (rest from reference TRBV2 and TRBJ1-1): EPEVTQTPSHQVTQMGQEVILRCVPISNHLYFYWYRQILGQKVEFLVSFYNNEISEKSEIFDDQFSVERPDGSNFTLKIRSTKLEDSAMYFCASSFPRNTEAFFGQGTRLTVV.

The chain has TRBV27 and TRBJ2-3, with D perhaps TRBD2 (5 bases). This CDR3 spans 16 amino acids. V lost 2 bases, J lost 2 bases, and 14 bases lay in between. CDR1 and CDR2 from the germline V gene are MNHEY and SMNVEV (reference sequence). The CDR3 sequence is CASSLRIKDFTDTQYF. The CDR3 DNA reads as TGTGCCAGCAGTTTACGTATTAAGGACTTCACAGATACGCAGTATTTT.

The V and J genes are TRBV5-5 and TRBJ2-1, with a weak D call TRBD1 (5 bases). This CDR3 is 12 amino acids long. CDR1 and CDR2 (germline): SGHKS, YYEKEE (reference sequence). V was cut by 4 bases and J by 9 bases, with 11 bases left in between. Here the CDR3 DNA reads TGTGCCAGCAGCCCTCCTAGGGGTGAGCAGTTCTTC. This sequence encodes CASSPPRGEQFF.

The rearrangement joins TRBV6-5 to TRBJ1-5, with D unresolved. The CDR3 has 15 amino acids. Germline V gene data show CDR1 as MNHEY and CDR2 as SVGAGI. Trimming removed 8 bases from V and 7 bases from J, with 21 bases in between. CDR3 in amino acids: CASLEDAGAWQPQHF. CDR3 in DNA: TGTGCCAGCCTCGAAGATGCCGGTGCGTGGCAGCCCCAGCATTTT.

This clone was observed a few times. This chain connects TRBV5-4 to TRBJ2-7; tentative D call: TRBD1 (6 bases). Germline values: CDR1 SGHNT, CDR2 YYREEE (reference sequence). V lost 3 bases, J lost 3 bases, and 10 bases lay in between. This CDR3 spans 13 amino acids. CDR3 residues: CASSWPGDYEQYF. CDR3 coding DNA: TGTGCCAGCAGCTGGCCAGGGGACTACGAGCAGTACTTC.

The chain employs TRBV3-1 (or the pseudogene TRBV3-2) and TRBJ1-2; TRBD1 matches at 12 bases. The V gene's germline CDR1 is LGHDT and CDR2 YNNKEL (reference sequence). The CDR3 is 13 amino acids. With 7 bases clipped from V and 8 bases from J, the junction kept 5 bases outside the gene matches. The CDR3 nucleotides read TGTGCCAGCACCTCCGGGACAGGGGGCGGCTACACCTTC. This codes for CASTSGTGGGYTF.

This clone was seen only a few times. The chain combines TRBV7-8 with TRBJ2-7; TRBD1 aligns across 7 bases. Per germline, CDR1 SGHVS and CDR2 FQNEAQ. J was trimmed by 1 base and V by 1 base; bases with no gene match: 7. The CDR3 sequence is 16 residues long. The CDR3 nucleotides read TGTGCCAGCAGCTTAGTTCGGGCAGGGGGATCCTACGAGCAGTACTTC. Translating it yields CASSLVRAGGSYEQYF. The whole variable domain, filled in from reference TRBV7-8 and TRBJ2-7, reads GAGVSQSPRYKVAKRGQDVALRCDPISGHVSLFWYQQALGQGPEFLTYFQNEAQLDKSGLPSDRFFAERPEGSVSTLKIQRTQQEDSAVYLCASSLVRAGGSYEQYFGPGTRLTVT.

The chain is built from TRBV7-9 and TRBJ2-2; D is perhaps TRBD2 (6 bases). Trimming shortened V by 2 bases and J by 5 bases, and 12 bases separated the two germline ends. Germline V lookup: CDR1 SEHNR, CDR2 FQNEAQ (reference sequence). The CDR3 consists of 15 residues. This CDR3 reads CASSLNSAGTGELFF. CDR3 bases: TGTGCCAGCAGCTTAAATTCTGCGGGAACCGGGGAGCTGTTTTTT.

The V call is TRBV27, the J call TRBJ2-1; D perhaps matches TRBD2 (6 bases). This CDR3 has 15 amino acids. CDR1 and CDR2 (germline): MNHEY, SMNVEV (reference sequence). Trimming shortened V by 8 bases and J by 7 bases, and 21 bases separated the two germline ends. Here the CDR3 reads CASGGWDRAGNEQFF. CDR3 in DNA: TGTGCCAGCGGGGGGTGGGACCGAGCCGGGAATGAGCAGTTCTTC.

In this sample, this clone turned up a few times. This chain uses TRBV6-2 or TRBV6-3 with TRBJ2-3, with 8 bases that match TRBD2. This CDR3 contains 14 residues. V lost 5 bases, J lost 3 bases, and 4 bases stayed unmatched. Looked up from germline, CDR1 is MNHEY and CDR2 is SVGEGT. CDR3 bases: TGTGCCAGCAGTCGAAGCGGGAGAACAGATACGCAGTATTTT. Its protein is CASSRSGRTDTQYF.

The rearrangement links TRBV11-1 to TRBJ1-4, with 7 bases that match TRBD1. Germline CDR1 and CDR2: SGHAT and FQDESV (reference sequence). The CDR3 spans 15 residues. V was pared by 3 bases and J by 0 bases, with 1 base of the junction left unmatched. In DNA form, the CDR3 reads TGTGCCAGCAGCTTGGGACAGACAACTAATGAAAAACTGTTTTTT. Protein: CASSLGQTTNEKLFF.

This chain joins TRBV27 and TRBJ2-7; D remains ambiguous. The germline V gene encodes CDR1 MNHEY and CDR2 SMNVEV (reference sequence). The CDR3 extends over 11 amino acids. V shed 4 bases and J shed 4 bases, with 5 bases lying between them. The CDR3 bases are TGTGCCAGCAGTTCCCATTACGAGCAGTACTTC. This gives the protein CASSSHYEQYF.